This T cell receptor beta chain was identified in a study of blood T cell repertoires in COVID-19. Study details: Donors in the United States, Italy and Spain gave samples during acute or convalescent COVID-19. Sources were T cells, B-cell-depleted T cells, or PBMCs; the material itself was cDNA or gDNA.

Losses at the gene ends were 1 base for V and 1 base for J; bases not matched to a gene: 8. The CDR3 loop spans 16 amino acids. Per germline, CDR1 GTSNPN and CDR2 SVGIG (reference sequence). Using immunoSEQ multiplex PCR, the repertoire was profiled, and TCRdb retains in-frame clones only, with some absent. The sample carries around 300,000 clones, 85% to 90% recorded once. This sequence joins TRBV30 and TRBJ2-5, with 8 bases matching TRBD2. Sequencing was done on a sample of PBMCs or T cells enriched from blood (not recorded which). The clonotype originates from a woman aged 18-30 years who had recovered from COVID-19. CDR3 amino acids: CAWSGGAGARQETQYF. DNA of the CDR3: TGTGCCTGGAGTGGGGGAGCGGGGGCCCGCCAAGAGACCCAGTACTTC.